Listed here are 3 T cell receptor beta chains from one sample, sequenced in a study of beta chain features in type 1 diabetes. The sequenced template was cDNA made from the entire isolated RNA. The method was immunoSEQ multiplex PCR; TCRdb's version includes in-frame clones alone and lacks a portion of them. The sample carries hundreds of thousands of clones, approximately 11% recorded once. The sequenced sample consisted of naive CD4+ T cells from blood. The source of these receptors is a woman aged 25 to 39 in good health.

The sample holds a few counts of this clone. The chain joins TRBV6-5 to TRBJ2-5; TRBD1 might be the D (5 bases). The CDR3 spans 16 residues. The V and J ends lost 0 bases and 7 bases respectively, with 18 bases between them. Germline loops: CDR1 MNHEY, CDR2 SVGAGI. Here the CDR3 reads CASSYSDRGLGRTQYF. In nucleotides, the CDR3 is TGTGCCAGCAGTTACTCGGATAGGGGTTTGGGAAGGACCCAGTACTTC.

The chain is built from TRBV6-5 and TRBJ2-1, with D perhaps TRBD2 (6 bases). V shed 2 bases and J shed 2 bases, with 10 bases lying between them. The CDR3 spans 15 residues. Per germline, CDR1 MNHEY and CDR2 SVGAGI. The CDR3 DNA reads as TGTGCCAGCAGTTACGTCGGGAGCGCCTACAATGAGCAGTTCTTC. Its protein product is CASSYVGSAYNEQFF.

This clone was observed a handful of times. This sequence joins TRBV15 and TRBJ1-5, with D maybe TRBD1 (5 bases). The V gene's germline CDR1 is LNHNV and CDR2 YYDKDF (reference sequence). There are 13 residues in the CDR3. Trimming removed 1 base from V and 7 bases from J, with 8 bases in between. CDR3 sequence (DNA): TGTGCCACCAGCAGAGCTTCAGGGCAGCCCCAGCATTTT. Translated: CATSRASGQPQHF.